The table lists the clone carrying this T cell receptor (beta chain) with a few counts. TCRdb re-derived calls from the RT-PCR reads in MiXCR, one entry per CDR3 protein. This table has hundreds of thousands of distinct CDR3 sequences, approximately 15% appearing once. CDR1 and CDR2 from the germline V gene are LGHNA and YSLEER. Trimming pared 0 bases from V and 4 bases from J, leaving 10 bases between. This CDR3 comprises 14 residues. This receptor was taken from a female donor in good health, serving as a healthy control. The V call is TRBV4-3, the J call TRBJ2-7, with no clear D. Sequencing was performed on memory CD4+ T cells from blood. Written as DNA, the CDR3 is TGCGCCAGCAGCCAAGAAAGAGGTCAGTACGAGCAGTACTTC. Its protein is CASSQERGQYEQYF.